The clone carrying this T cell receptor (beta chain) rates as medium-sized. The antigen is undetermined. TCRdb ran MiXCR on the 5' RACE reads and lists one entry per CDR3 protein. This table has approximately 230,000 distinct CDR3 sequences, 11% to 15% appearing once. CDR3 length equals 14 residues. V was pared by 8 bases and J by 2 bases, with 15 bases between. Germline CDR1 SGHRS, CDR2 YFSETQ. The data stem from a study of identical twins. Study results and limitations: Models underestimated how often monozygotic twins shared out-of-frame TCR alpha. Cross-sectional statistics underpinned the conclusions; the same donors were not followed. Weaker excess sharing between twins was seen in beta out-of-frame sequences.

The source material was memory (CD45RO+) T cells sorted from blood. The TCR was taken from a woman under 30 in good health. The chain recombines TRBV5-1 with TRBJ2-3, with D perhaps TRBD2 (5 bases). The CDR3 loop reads CASLASQPTDTQYF. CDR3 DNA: TGCGCCAGTTTAGCGAGCCAACCCACAGATACGCAGTATTTT.